The 11 T cell receptor beta chains below come from one sample, sequenced in a study of T cell responses to AZD1222 COVID-19 vaccine. Data came from immunoSEQ multiplex PCR; TCRdb stores just in-frame clones and leaves some out. The data show about 120,000 clones, with around nine tenths seen just once and over 8.5% held by the top ten. Sequencing used peripheral blood, obtained on day 0 of AZD1222 vaccination. These receptors were taken from an adult in good health.

V gene TRBV5-1 combines with J gene TRBJ2-1; D is ambiguous. This CDR3 spans 13 amino acids. Trimming shortened V by 3 bases and J by 5 bases, and 9 bases separated the two germline ends. The germline gives CDR1 SGHRS, CDR2 YFSETQ. CDR3 nucleotide sequence: TGCGCCAGCAGCTCTGAGAGCAACAATGAGCAGTTCTTC. Translation: CASSSESNNEQFF.

In DNA form, the CDR3 reads TGTGCCAGCGGGAACAGGGGGAGCACAGATACGCAGTATTTT. Its translation is CASGNRGSTDTQYF. This chain joins TRBV28 and TRBJ2-3, with TRBD1 identical over 8 bases. The CDR3 totals 14 residues. Germline CDR1 reads MDHEN; CDR2 reads SYDVKM. With 8 bases clipped from V and 0 bases from J, the junction kept 4 bases outside the gene matches.

The V call is TRBV20-1, the J call TRBJ2-1; no reliable D call. The germline V and J ends were trimmed by 3 bases and 7 bases, with 16 bases remaining between them. The CDR3 loop spans 14 amino acids. Per the germline V gene, CDR1 is DFQATT and CDR2 is SNEGSKA (reference sequence). CDR3 DNA: TGCAGTGCTAGTCTTAAGGGAATGTGGAATGAGCAGTTCTTC. This translates into CSASLKGMWNEQFF.

CDR3 sequence: CASSQDRVVETQYF. The DNA of the CDR3 is TGTGCCAGCTCTCAAGACAGGGTCGTGGAGACCCAGTACTTC. V gene TRBV18 combines with J gene TRBJ2-5, with TRBD1 matching 7 bases. Germline trimming cut 6 bases from V and 5 bases from J; bases unmatched to any gene: 9. The CDR3 loop spans 14 amino acids. Looked up from germline, CDR1 is KGHSH and CDR2 is LQKENI. Combining the CDR3 with reference TRBV18 and TRBJ2-5 gives the whole variable domain NAGVMQNPRHLVRRRGQEARLRCSPMKGHSHVYWYRQLPEEGLKFMVYLQKENIIDESGMPKERFSAEFPKEGPSILRIQQVVRGDSAAYFCASSQDRVVETQYFGPGTRLLVL.

The V and J genes are TRBV7-2 and TRBJ1-5; D gene uncertain. The CDR3 is made up of 16 amino acids. Germline CDR1 SGHTA, CDR2 FQGNSA. The V gene lost 1 base and the J gene lost 2 bases, with 12 bases spanning the gap. CDR3 in DNA: TGTGCCAGCAGCTTAGTGAGATCGAGAGGCAATCAGCCCCAGCATTTT. Protein product: CASSLVRSRGNQPQHF.

The rearrangement links TRBV6-5 to TRBJ2-1, with 10 bases aligning to TRBD2. V gave up 7 bases and J gave up 7 bases; unmatched junction bases: 10. This CDR3 has 15 amino acids. The germline V gene encodes CDR1 MNHEY and CDR2 SVGAGI. The CDR3 DNA reads TGTGCCAGCACTAGAGCGGGAGGGCGCTGGAATGAGCAGTTCTTC. Protein product: CASTRAGGRWNEQFF.

The rearrangement links TRBV6-5 to TRBJ1-2; the match to TRBD1 covers 7 bases. The germline V gene encodes CDR1 MNHEY and CDR2 SVGAGI. CDR3 length: 14 amino acids. V was pared by 4 bases and J by 8 bases, with 10 bases of the junction left unmatched. The CDR3, as DNA: TGTGCCAGCAGTTCCCTCGGGGACAGCCAAGGCTACACCTTC. Translated: CASSSLGDSQGYTF.

V gene TRBV27 combines with J gene TRBJ1-6; possible D gene TRBD1, 6 bases. Germline loops: CDR1 MNHEY, CDR2 SMNVEV (reference sequence). This CDR3 has 18 residues. V was shortened by 5 bases and J by 4 bases, with 21 bases between the two germline ends. CDR3 DNA: TGTGCCAGCAGTCTTCAGGGGCGAACCCGAATTTATAATTCACCCCTCCACTTT. Translation gives CASSLQGRTRIYNSPLHF.

This sequence joins TRBV4-3 and TRBJ1-2; D unclear. Germline CDR1 LGHNA, CDR2 YSLEER. Trimming took off 1 base at V and 5 bases at J, with 11 bases between the two ends. This CDR3 spans 14 amino acids. The CDR3: CASSQVQSPYGYTF. CDR3 nucleotides: TGCGCCAGCAGCCAAGTACAATCTCCATATGGCTACACCTTC.

V and J are TRBV13 and TRBJ1-1; 7 positions agree with TRBD1. V gave up 5 bases and J gave up 5 bases; unmatched junction bases: 8. The CDR3 is made up of 14 amino acids. The germline CDR1 and CDR2 sequences are PRHDT and FYEKMQ (reference sequence). CDR3 nucleotide sequence: TGTGCCAGCAGCCCTAGGGGGCATCAGACTGAAGCTTTCTTT. This encodes CASSPRGHQTEAFF.

A remark on this clone: With a much larger clone just one base away, this may be a read error. The rearrangement uses TRBV25-1 and TRBJ2-1; no firm D call. The CDR3 loop spans 13 amino acids. CDR1 and CDR2 (germline): MGHDK, SYGVNS. The V end was cut by 6 bases, the J end by 0 bases, with 6 bases between. CDR3 residues: CASSGYSYNEQFF. The CDR3 nucleotides read TGTGCCAGCAGCGGGTACTCCTACAATGAGCAGTTCTTC.